This T cell receptor (beta chain) was sequenced for a study of technical replicates of blood from a handful of donors (dated by TCRdb to 2017 to 2019). As for this clone: What antigen it recognizes has not been identified. Base qualities were left out, and no much larger clone turns up one base away.

Libraries were made using the immunoSEQ multiplex PCR assay. The clones in this table, taken by TCRdb from immuneACCESS, are in-frame only. Not every clone is retained; where verified, under half of the shortfall comes from an unresolved V gene, and the cause of the rest is unknown. The sample data list about 79,000 clones, and roughly 92% of these were observed just once. The top ten clones comprise roughly 0.26% of the sample. Ends trimmed: V by 4 bases, J by 5 bases; bases unmatched to a gene: 11. CDR1 and CDR2 were assigned from the germline V gene (reference sequence) as SGHKS and YYEKEE. From its cysteine to its phenylalanine, the CDR3 spans 15 amino acids. The entry retains the CDR3 DNA only, 45 bases that are in frame from base 1.

The receptor comes from a human donor in good health. Material: T cells isolated from PBMCs. Rearrangement joined TRBV5-5 to TRBJ1-1; the junction holds 7 bases that match TRBD1. The nucleotides read TGTGCCAGCAGCGGAAGACAGGGAGATTTAACTGAAGCTTTCTTT. Translated, this is CASSGRQGDLTEAFF.